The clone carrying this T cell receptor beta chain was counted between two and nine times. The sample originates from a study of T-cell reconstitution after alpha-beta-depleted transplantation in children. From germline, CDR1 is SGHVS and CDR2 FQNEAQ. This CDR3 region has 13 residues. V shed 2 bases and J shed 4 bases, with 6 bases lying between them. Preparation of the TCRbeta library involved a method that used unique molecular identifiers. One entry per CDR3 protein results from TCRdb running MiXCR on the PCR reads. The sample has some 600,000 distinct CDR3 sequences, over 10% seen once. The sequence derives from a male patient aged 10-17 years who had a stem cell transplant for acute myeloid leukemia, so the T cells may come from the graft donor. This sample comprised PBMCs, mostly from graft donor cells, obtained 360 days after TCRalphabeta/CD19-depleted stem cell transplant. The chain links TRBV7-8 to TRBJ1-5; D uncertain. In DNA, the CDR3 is TGTGCCAGCAGCTTATATCCTAATCAGCCCCAGCATTTT. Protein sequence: CASSLYPNQPQHF.